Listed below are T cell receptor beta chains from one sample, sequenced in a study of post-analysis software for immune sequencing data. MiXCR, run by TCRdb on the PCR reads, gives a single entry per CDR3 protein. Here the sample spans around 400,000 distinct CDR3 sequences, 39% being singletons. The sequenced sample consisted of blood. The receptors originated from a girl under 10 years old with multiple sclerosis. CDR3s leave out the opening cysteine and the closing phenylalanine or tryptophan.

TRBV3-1	ASSQRGRDYGYT
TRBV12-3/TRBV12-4	ASSYRDRGPHEQY
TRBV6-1	ASRHRGQETQY
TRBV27	ASSAQATTDTQY
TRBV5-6	ASSLVANAYEQY
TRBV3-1	ASSYRIDQPQH
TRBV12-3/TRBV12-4	ASKEGLAGGEQF
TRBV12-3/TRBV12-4	ASRPTFASGGAYEQF
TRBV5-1	ASSLGQVADTQY
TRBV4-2	ASSRQGVTDEQF
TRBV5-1	ASSPGIAAYYEQY
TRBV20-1	SARIAYSYEQY
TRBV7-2	ASSLDESVIQY
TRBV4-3	ASSQERNRGETQY
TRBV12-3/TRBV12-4	ASRRDRRRTEAF
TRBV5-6	ASSLLRVNEQF
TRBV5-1	ASSFGTSYEQY
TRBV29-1	SIGDEQF
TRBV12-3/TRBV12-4	ASRTSTGEVDGYT
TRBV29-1	SVDEGLDTQY
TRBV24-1	ATSEAGKETQY
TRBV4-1	ASSQRDRAGQPQH
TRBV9	ASSQAAGGYT
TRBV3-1	ASSQELALQFQETQY
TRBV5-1	ASSLGGTNVHIQY
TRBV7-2	ASSSVGAGGPREQY
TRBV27	ASKDRRNSPLH
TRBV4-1	ASSRILADYYEQY
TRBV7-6	ASSSGQGEQY
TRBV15	ASGADSFSNQPQH
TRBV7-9	ASSFNGPGELF
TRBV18	ASSPSSAPDSEQY
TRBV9	ASSDSAGTAYGYT
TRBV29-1	SVVLKLGRSTEAF
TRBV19	ASSQRDDTDTQY
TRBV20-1	SAGTGGTDTQY
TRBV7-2	ASRSFGNEQF
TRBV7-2	ASSLGPTTQETQY
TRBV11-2	ASSARSANTEAF
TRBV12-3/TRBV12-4	ASTPTGYAGNAIY
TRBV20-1	SALGQGEKLF
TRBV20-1	SAIRLAGAHNEQF
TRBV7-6	ASSTSGTDTEAF
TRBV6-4	TSSDRASGMSSYNEQF
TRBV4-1	ASSHRSGGVSYNEQF
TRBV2	ASAGRGQTSYEQY
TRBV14	ASSRRTFTDTQY
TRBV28	ASNGAGAMVGTQY
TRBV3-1	ASSELNLVGETQY
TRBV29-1	SVEDHRRDGYT
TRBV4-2	ASSQGAGAPDEQY
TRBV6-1	ASSGQGYEQY
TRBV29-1	SPRQGLKNTEAF
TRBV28	ASSYGGGHEQY
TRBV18	ASSPGTGHPQH